This record concerns one T cell receptor (beta chain) sequence. The antigen remains undetermined. Sequencing used immunoSEQ multiplex PCR; TCRdb keeps in-frame clones, though not all of them. The sample includes roughly 23,000 clones, roughly 90% of them seen just once. This CDR3 comprises 15 residues. Germline assignment: CDR1 MNHNS and CDR2 SASEGT. The germline V and J ends were trimmed by 0 bases and 0 bases, with 9 bases remaining between them. As to time point: recipient sample about 28 days before transplant, after cytoreduction. Recipients were bled about 28 days pretransplant and at posttransplant days 30, 100, 180. The data derive from a study of T cell clonotyping in hematopoietic cell transplantation. Study summary: Recipients' pretransplant samples followed cytoreduction. Findings of the study overall: After transplant, recipient diversity fell while pathologically expanded clonotypes grew through day 180.

The receptor was isolated from a man between 18 and 29 years old with biphenotypic leukemia. Some clones in this sample may be carry-over from other donors' samples. The chain has TRBV6-1 and TRBJ2-7; no definite D call. The sequences come from peripheral blood mononuclear cells, collected before stem cell transplant. CDR3 nucleotides: TGTGCCAGCAGTGAAGCGCAAGGAGTCTCCTACGAGCAGTACTTC. Protein: CASSEAQGVSYEQYF.